A single sample gave rise to the 8 T cell receptor beta chains below, sequenced in a study of blood T cells in healthy people across ages. The second PCR ran about 6 to 11 cycles with a sample-barcoded 5' primer and J-beta primers. TCRdb reanalysed the 5' RACE reads using MiXCR and keeps one entry per CDR3 protein. There are 1,100,000 or so distinct CDR3 sequences in the sample; under 55% occur only once, and 15% to 20% lies in the top ten. The source material was blood. The origin of the receptors is a woman aged 60-70 years in good health.

This rearrangement joins TRBV3-1 to TRBJ2-1, with D perhaps matching TRBD1 (5 bases). The length of the CDR3 is 15 residues. Germline CDR1 is LGHDT and CDR2 is YNNKEL (reference sequence). Trimming left V 3 bases short and J 4 bases short, with 13 bases between. CDR3 protein: CASSQGQGLYNEQFF. The CDR3 bases are TGTGCCAGCAGCCAGGGCCAGGGCCTATACAATGAGCAGTTCTTC.

This clonotype was picked up a small number of times. V gene TRBV28 combines with J gene TRBJ2-1, with 9 nucleotides matching TRBD1. This CDR3 comprises 15 residues. Germline CDR1 and CDR2: MDHEN and SYDVKM. After removal of 2 bases from V and 3 bases from J, the junction contained 2 bases not matched to a gene. This CDR3 reads CASSLTGGDYNEQFF. The CDR3 nucleotides read TGTGCCAGCAGTTTAACAGGGGGCGACTACAATGAGCAGTTCTTC.

V is TRBV20-1 and J is TRBJ2-7; 8 nucleotides line up with TRBD1. The CDR3 has 18 amino acids. Germline values: CDR1 DFQATT, CDR2 SNEGSKA (reference sequence). Trimming took 5 bases from V and 0 from J; bases not matched to a gene: 18. The CDR3: CSAEGQEGKGGGSYEQYF. Written as DNA, the CDR3 is TGCAGTGCTGAGGGACAGGAAGGGAAGGGAGGTGGCTCCTACGAGCAGTACTTC.

The chain joins TRBV5-1 to TRBJ2-1; D not certain. In germline, CDR1 is SGHRS, CDR2 YFSETQ. V dropped 0 bases and J dropped 7 bases, with 14 bases sitting between them. The length of the CDR3 is 15 residues. CDR3 loop: CASSLVGSAINEQFF. The CDR3 DNA reads TGCGCCAGCAGCTTGGTAGGAAGTGCTATAAATGAGCAGTTCTTC.

This clonotype has only one observation. With a much larger clone just one base away, this may be a read error. The V and J genes are TRBV4-1 and TRBJ2-4, with 9 nucleotides matching TRBD2. Germline V gene data show CDR1 as MGHRA and CDR2 as YSYEKL. The length of the CDR3 is 15 residues. The CDR3 bases are TGCGCCAGCAGCCACCCGGGACTAGCCAAAAACGTTCAGTACTTC. Amino acids: CASSHPGLAKNVQYF.

J is TRBJ2-5 and V is TRBV7-2; 7 bases agree with TRBD2. The J call may be wrong; the DNA end is better matched by TRBJ2-7. This CDR3 region has 14 residues. From germline, CDR1 is SGHTA and CDR2 FQGNSA. The CDR3 sequence: CASSFWGGACEQYF. CDR3 DNA: TGTGCCAGCAGCTTCTGGGGGGGTGCCTGCGAGCAGTACTTC.

This clonotype appeared once. A much larger clone is a single base away; this may be a read error. This chain joins TRBV20-1 and TRBJ2-7; 7 bases match TRBD2. The CDR3 contains 14 residues. CDR1 and CDR2 from the germline V gene are DFQATT and SNEGSKA (reference sequence). V shed 5 bases and J 2 bases; nucleotides not matched to a gene: 9. The CDR3 spells CSAPGLVGPYEQYF. The CDR3 bases are TGCAGTGCTCCTGGACTAGTGGGACCCTACGAGCAGTACTTC.

CDR3 region: CASSLRTGVDQPQHF. Written as DNA, the CDR3 is TGTGCCAGCAGTTTAAGGACAGGGGTTGATCAGCCCCAGCATTTT. The chain combines TRBV27 with TRBJ1-5, with TRBD1 identical over 9 bases. V lost 2 bases and J lost 5; bases outside the gene matches: 4. CDR1 and CDR2 from the germline V gene are MNHEY and SMNVEV (reference sequence). This CDR3 has 15 amino acids.